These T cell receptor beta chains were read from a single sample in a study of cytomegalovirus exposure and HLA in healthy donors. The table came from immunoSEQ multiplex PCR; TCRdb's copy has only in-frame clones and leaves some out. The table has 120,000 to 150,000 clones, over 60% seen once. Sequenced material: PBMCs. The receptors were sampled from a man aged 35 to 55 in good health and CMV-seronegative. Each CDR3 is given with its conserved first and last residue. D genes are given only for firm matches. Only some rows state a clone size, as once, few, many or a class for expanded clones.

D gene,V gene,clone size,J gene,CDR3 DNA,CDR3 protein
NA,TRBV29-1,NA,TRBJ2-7,TGCAGCGTTGTCGGCGGGACCTCCTACGAGCAGTACTTC,CSVVGGTSYEQYF
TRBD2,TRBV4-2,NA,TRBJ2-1,TGTGCCAGCAGCCATTATAGCGGGAGGGCCATTGAGCAGTTCTTC,CASSHYSGRAIEQFF
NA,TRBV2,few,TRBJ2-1,TGTGCCAGGGGGGGGGCGGGATCCTACAATGAGCAGTTCTTC,CARGGAGSYNEQFF
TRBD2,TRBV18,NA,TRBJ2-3,TGTGCCAGCTCAGCGGGAGTTGGCACAGATACGCAGTATTTT,CASSAGVGTDTQYF
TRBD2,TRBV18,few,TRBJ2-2,TGTGCCAGCTCACCGGACAGCGGGAGATCCGGGGAGCTGTTTTTT,CASSPDSGRSGELFF
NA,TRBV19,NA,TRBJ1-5,TGTGCCAGTAGTCCCCGCCGAGGGCCCCAGCATTTT,CASSPRRGPQHF
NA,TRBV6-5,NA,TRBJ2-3,TGTGCCAGCAGCTCCCCGGATACGCAGTATTTT,CASSSPDTQYF
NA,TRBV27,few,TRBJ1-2,TGTGCCAGCAGTGTGGACGGACAGTTAGCTAACTATGGCTACACCTTC,CASSVDGQLANYGYTF
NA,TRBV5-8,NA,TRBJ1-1,TGTGCCAGCAGCATTGGAAGGGGATATATGAACACTGAAGCTTTCTTT,CASSIGRGYMNTEAFF
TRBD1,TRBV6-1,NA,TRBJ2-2,TGTGCCAGCAGGGACAGGGGTTACACCGGGGAGCTGTTTTTT,CASRDRGYTGELFF
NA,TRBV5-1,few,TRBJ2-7,TGCGCCAGCAGCTTAACCGGGACAATGATCTACGAGCAGTACTTC,CASSLTGTMIYEQYF
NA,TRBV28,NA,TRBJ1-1,TGTGCCAGCAGTTCCTCCGGGTTTTACACTGAAGCTTTCTTT,CASSSSGFYTEAFF
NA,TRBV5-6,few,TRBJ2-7,TGTGCCAGCAGCTTTCTTTCGGGGTTGGGCTACGAGCAGTACTTC,CASSFLSGLGYEQYF
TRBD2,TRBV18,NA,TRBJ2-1,TGTGCCAGCTCACCTATCCTAGCGGGAGGCCATGAGCAGTTCTTC,CASSPILAGGHEQFF
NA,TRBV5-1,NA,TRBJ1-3,TGCGCCAGCAGCTTGTTAAGCAGGGGCGATCCCCCTTTTTTT,CASSLLSRGDPPFF
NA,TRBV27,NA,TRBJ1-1,TGTGCCAGCAGTCCCCGGGGGTGGGGATACACTGAAGCTTTCTTT,CASSPRGWGYTEAFF
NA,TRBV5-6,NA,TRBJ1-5,TGTGCCAGCAGCTTGGCCATCGGCGGACAGCCCCAGCATTTT,CASSLAIGGQPQHF
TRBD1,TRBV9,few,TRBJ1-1,TGTGCCAGCAGCGTACAGGGGGCCGACACTGAAGCTTTCTTT,CASSVQGADTEAFF
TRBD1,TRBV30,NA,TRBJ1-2,TGTGCCTGGAGTCGACCGGGACAGGGGGCTTCTGGCTACACCTTC,CAWSRPGQGASGYTF
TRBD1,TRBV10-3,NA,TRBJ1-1,TGTGCCATCACCCCGCAGGACAGGGGGAACACTGAAGCTTTCTTT,CAITPQDRGNTEAFF
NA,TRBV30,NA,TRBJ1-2,TGTGCCTGGAGTGTACGGGTCAAGACCTATGGCTACACCTTC,CAWSVRVKTYGYTF
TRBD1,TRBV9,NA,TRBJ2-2,TGTGCCAGCAGCTTCCGGGACAGGGCCACCGGGGAGCTGTTTTTT,CASSFRDRATGELFF
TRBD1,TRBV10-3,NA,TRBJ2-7,TGTGCCAACGCACAGGCCCGGGGACAGGGGTCGCGGGAGCAGTACTTC,CANAQARGQGSREQYF
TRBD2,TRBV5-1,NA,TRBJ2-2,TGCGCCAGCAGCTTGGAGGCTAGCGGGTTGGACACCGGGGAGCTGTTTTTT,CASSLEASGLDTGELFF